This is a list of T cell receptor beta chains from one sample in a study of blood T cell repertoires in COVID-19. Profiling relied on immunoSEQ multiplex PCR, and the TCRdb table lists in-frame clones only, not all of them. Among 400,000 to 500,000 clones listed, roughly 84% were seen once. The sample was PBMCs or T cells enriched from blood (not recorded which). The source is a woman aged 18 to 35 who had been exposed to COVID-19. CDR3s include the opening cysteine and the closing phenylalanine or tryptophan. The order of the fields is clone size, V gene, D gene, J gene, CDR3 DNA, CDR3 protein. A D gene is named only where the DNA matches it firmly. A clone size is listed for some rows: how often the clone was seen (once, few, many), or a class if it is expanded.

abundance: NA
v_gene: TRBV6-5
d_gene: NA
j_gene: TRBJ2-3
CDR3nt: TGTGCCAGCAGTTACCGGGATCTCACAGATACGCAGTATTTT
CDR3aa: CASSYRDLTDTQYF

abundance: NA
v_gene: TRBV5-1
d_gene: NA
j_gene: TRBJ1-1
CDR3nt: TGCGCCAGCAGCTTGGTCAGCGAGGTGAACACTGAAGCTTTCTTT
CDR3aa: CASSLVSEVNTEAFF

abundance: NA
v_gene: TRBV7-9
d_gene: NA
j_gene: TRBJ2-7
CDR3nt: TGTGCCAGCAGCTCCGAGGGTGGGTCGTACGAGCAGTACTTC
CDR3aa: CASSSEGGSYEQYF

abundance: once
v_gene: TRBV12-3/TRBV12-4
d_gene: NA
j_gene: TRBJ1-2
CDR3nt: TGTGCCAGCAGTTTACCCCTGCAAAGCCATCACACCTTC
CDR3aa: CASSLPLQSHHTF

abundance: NA
v_gene: TRBV3-1/TRBV3-2
d_gene: NA
j_gene: TRBJ1-2
CDR3nt: TGTGCCAGCAGCCAAGATTACGGGGTCCCTAACTATGGCTACACCTTC
CDR3aa: CASSQDYGVPNYGYTF

abundance: once
v_gene: TRBV5-4
d_gene: NA
j_gene: TRBJ2-2
CDR3nt: TGTGCCAGCAGTTGGCCAAACACCGGGGAGCTGTTTTTT
CDR3aa: CASSWPNTGELFF

abundance: NA
v_gene: TRBV18
d_gene: TRBD2
j_gene: TRBJ2-3
CDR3nt: TGTGCCAGCTCACCGAGGGAGGGAGCAACAGATACGCAGTATTTT
CDR3aa: CASSPREGATDTQYF

abundance: NA
v_gene: TRBV7-2
d_gene: TRBD1
j_gene: TRBJ1-5
CDR3nt: TGTGCCAGCAGTTCCGGGACAGCTCACAATCAGCCCCAGCATTTT
CDR3aa: CASSSGTAHNQPQHF

abundance: NA
v_gene: TRBV30
d_gene: NA
j_gene: TRBJ2-7
CDR3nt: TGTGCCTGGAAGTCCGAGAGAGGGCAGTACTTC
CDR3aa: CAWKSERGQYF

abundance: NA
v_gene: TRBV9
d_gene: TRBD2
j_gene: TRBJ2-3
CDR3nt: TGTGCCAGCAGCGTAGCGTCTAGCGGGGACATCACAGATACGCAGTATTTT
CDR3aa: CASSVASSGDITDTQYF

abundance: NA
v_gene: TRBV2
d_gene: TRBD1
j_gene: TRBJ1-4
CDR3nt: TGTGCCAGCAGTGGGGGACAGGGGAGGAATGAAAAACTGTTTTTT
CDR3aa: CASSGGQGRNEKLFF

abundance: NA
v_gene: TRBV6-1
d_gene: NA
j_gene: TRBJ1-6
CDR3nt: TGTGCCAGCAGTGAAAGATCGGTCAGGGTCTCACCCCTCCACTTT
CDR3aa: CASSERSVRVSPLHF

abundance: NA
v_gene: TRBV28
d_gene: NA
j_gene: TRBJ1-5
CDR3nt: TGTGCCAGCAGGCCGTACGGGGGTAGCAATCAGCCCCAGCATTTT
CDR3aa: CASRPYGGSNQPQHF

abundance: NA
v_gene: TRBV24-1
d_gene: NA
j_gene: TRBJ1-2
CDR3nt: TGTGCCACCGCCCCGGCCGGGAACTATGGCTACACCTTC
CDR3aa: CATAPAGNYGYTF

abundance: few
v_gene: TRBV5-1
d_gene: TRBD1
j_gene: TRBJ1-4
CDR3nt: TGCGCCAGCAGGTCGTCTACCGGGACAGGGACGCATGAAAAACTGTTTTTT
CDR3aa: CASRSSTGTGTHEKLFF

abundance: NA
v_gene: TRBV11-3
d_gene: NA
j_gene: TRBJ2-7
CDR3nt: TGTGCCAGCAACAAACAGGGGGGGGACGAGCAGTACTTC
CDR3aa: CASNKQGGDEQYF

abundance: once
v_gene: TRBV7-8
d_gene: NA
j_gene: TRBJ2-1
CDR3nt: TGTGCCAGCAGCTTGTCCTTCAATGAGCAGTTCTTC
CDR3aa: CASSLSFNEQFF

abundance: NA
v_gene: TRBV6-1
d_gene: TRBD1
j_gene: TRBJ1-1
CDR3nt: TGTGCCAGCAGGGAAGGGGGCTACACTGAAGCTTTCTTT
CDR3aa: CASREGGYTEAFF

abundance: NA
v_gene: TRBV6-4
d_gene: TRBD1
j_gene: TRBJ1-2
CDR3nt: TGTGCCACCGACCGACAGGGGGCCAACCTTAACTATGGCTACACCTTC
CDR3aa: CATDRQGANLNYGYTF

abundance: NA
v_gene: TRBV7-2
d_gene: TRBD2
j_gene: TRBJ2-3
CDR3nt: TGTGCCAGCAGCTTAAGAGGGGCGGCGGGGGGGAACACAGATACGCAGTATTTT
CDR3aa: CASSLRGAAGGNTDTQYF

abundance: NA
v_gene: TRBV5-1
d_gene: NA
j_gene: TRBJ2-2
CDR3nt: TGCGCCAGCAGCTTGGGGCGAGGGAAAAACACCGGGGAGCTGTTTTTT
CDR3aa: CASSLGRGKNTGELFF

abundance: NA
v_gene: TRBV7-8
d_gene: TRBD2
j_gene: TRBJ2-1
CDR3nt: TGTGCCAGCAGCTCCGGGGGGACTAGCATGTTCTTC
CDR3aa: CASSSGGTSMFF

abundance: few
v_gene: TRBV27
d_gene: NA
j_gene: TRBJ1-2
CDR3nt: TGTGCCAGCAGTCAAATAGGAGGGCAGGGCATTAACTATGGCTACACCTTC
CDR3aa: CASSQIGGQGINYGYTF

abundance: NA
v_gene: TRBV5-4
d_gene: TRBD1
j_gene: TRBJ1-1
CDR3nt: TGTGCCAGCAGCTTGGGAAGGGGGCTGGTCACTGAAGCTTTCTTT
CDR3aa: CASSLGRGLVTEAFF

abundance: NA
v_gene: TRBV11-2
d_gene: TRBD2
j_gene: TRBJ2-1
CDR3nt: TGTGCCAGCAGCTTAGTGGGCGGGGGGAGTAACAATGAGCAGTTCTTC
CDR3aa: CASSLVGGGSNNEQFF

abundance: few
v_gene: TRBV2
d_gene: NA
j_gene: TRBJ1-2
CDR3nt: TGTGCCAGCAGTGAAGCGCTTAAAGGATCGGGGGGCTACACCTTC
CDR3aa: CASSEALKGSGGYTF

abundance: NA
v_gene: TRBV4-3
d_gene: TRBD2
j_gene: TRBJ2-3
CDR3nt: TGCGCCAGCAGCCAAGACCGGGGGGGCCCAGATACGCAGTATTTT
CDR3aa: CASSQDRGGPDTQYF

abundance: NA
v_gene: TRBV6-4
d_gene: NA
j_gene: TRBJ2-2
CDR3nt: TGTGCCAGCAGCAGCTGGGCCACCGGGGAGCTGTTTTTT
CDR3aa: CASSSWATGELFF

abundance: NA
v_gene: TRBV28
d_gene: NA
j_gene: TRBJ1-5
CDR3nt: TGTGCCAGCAGTACCCAGAGGAGTCAGCCCCAGCATTTT
CDR3aa: CASSTQRSQPQHF

abundance: NA
v_gene: TRBV6-2/TRBV6-3
d_gene: NA
j_gene: TRBJ1-2
CDR3nt: TGTGCCAGCAGTCAGGGGCAAAACTATGGCTACACCTTC
CDR3aa: CASSQGQNYGYTF

abundance: NA
v_gene: TRBV29-1
d_gene: TRBD1
j_gene: TRBJ1-1
CDR3nt: TGCAGCGGCACAGGGGGAAACACTGAAGCTTTCTTT
CDR3aa: CSGTGGNTEAFF

abundance: NA
v_gene: TRBV10-3
d_gene: NA
j_gene: TRBJ1-3
CDR3nt: TGTGCCATCAGATATAACTCTGGAAACACCATATATTTT
CDR3aa: CAIRYNSGNTIYF

abundance: NA
v_gene: TRBV7-2
d_gene: TRBD2
j_gene: TRBJ2-1
CDR3nt: TGTGCCATCAAGACTAGCGGCAATGAGCAGTTCTTC
CDR3aa: CAIKTSGNEQFF

abundance: NA
v_gene: TRBV9
d_gene: NA
j_gene: TRBJ1-3
CDR3nt: TGTGCCAGCGAGTCCATTGGAAACACCATATATTTT
CDR3aa: CASESIGNTIYF

abundance: NA
v_gene: TRBV5-1
d_gene: NA
j_gene: TRBJ2-5
CDR3nt: TGCGCCAGCAGCGTCACAGGGCCGGAGACCCAGTACTTC
CDR3aa: CASSVTGPETQYF

abundance: NA
v_gene: TRBV24-1
d_gene: TRBD1
j_gene: TRBJ1-4
CDR3nt: TGTGCCACCAGTGAGGCCCGGGACAGGGAGCCCCCCGATCCGTGGGATGAAAAACTGTTTTTT
CDR3aa: CATSEARDREPPDPWDEKLFF

abundance: NA
v_gene: TRBV19
d_gene: NA
j_gene: TRBJ1-6
CDR3nt: TGTGCCAGTAGCCCCCCAGGAGGGCAGGGTATTTCACCCCTCCACTTT
CDR3aa: CASSPPGGQGISPLHF

abundance: many
v_gene: TRBV28
d_gene: TRBD2
j_gene: TRBJ2-7
CDR3nt: TGTGCCAGCAGTGCCTGGCGGGAGGATCCCCTCTACGAGCAGTACTTC
CDR3aa: CASSAWREDPLYEQYF

abundance: NA
v_gene: TRBV18
d_gene: NA
j_gene: TRBJ2-7
CDR3nt: TGTGCCAGCTCACCACGCCTACCCTCGGGCAGGGGGGCCTACGAGCAGTACTTC
CDR3aa: CASSPRLPSGRGAYEQYF

abundance: NA
v_gene: TRBV5-4
d_gene: TRBD2
j_gene: TRBJ2-3
CDR3nt: TGTGCCAGCAGCTTATTGGCGGGGGGCACAGATACGCAGTATTTT
CDR3aa: CASSLLAGGTDTQYF

abundance: NA
v_gene: TRBV3-1/TRBV3-2
d_gene: TRBD2
j_gene: TRBJ2-2
CDR3nt: TGTGCCAGCAGCCAAGGTAGCGGGACGACCACCGGGGAGCTATTTTTT
CDR3aa: CASSQGSGTTTGELFF

abundance: NA
v_gene: TRBV28
d_gene: NA
j_gene: TRBJ1-5
CDR3nt: TGTGCCAGCAGTTCGACAGAATACAATCAGCCCCAGCATTTT
CDR3aa: CASSSTEYNQPQHF

abundance: NA
v_gene: TRBV2
d_gene: TRBD1
j_gene: TRBJ1-5
CDR3nt: TGTGCCAGCACGGTCTTTGCCCCGGGACAGGGCGATCAGCCCCAGCATTTT
CDR3aa: CASTVFAPGQGDQPQHF

abundance: NA
v_gene: TRBV5-1
d_gene: TRBD2
j_gene: TRBJ2-7
CDR3nt: TGCGCCAGCAGGGTCCTTGGGACTAGCGGGAGCCCCAGCTCCTACGAGCAGTACTTC
CDR3aa: CASRVLGTSGSPSSYEQYF

abundance: NA
v_gene: TRBV4-2
d_gene: NA
j_gene: TRBJ2-7
CDR3nt: TGTGCCAGCAGCCTCCCTCAGGGGGGCTTCGGCGAGCAGTACTTC
CDR3aa: CASSLPQGGFGEQYF